The source of this T cell receptor beta chain is a study of blood T cell repertoires in COVID-19. Study background: The United States, Italy and Spain provided the acute and convalescent COVID-19 samples.

Original handling: Estimation of nucleated cell counts relied on the amplification of reference gene primers. Libraries were prepared by immunoSEQ multiplex PCR; TCRdb keeps only in-frame clonotypes and omits some of them. Clone size and V and J calls were adopted from that table, with D and trimming inferred from the DNA. The repertoire includes some 120,000 clones, around four fifths of them detected once, and over 5% sits in the top ten. The specimen was peripheral blood. This sequence was found in a man older than 75 with active or convalescent COVID-19.

The CDR3 region has the DNA TGTGCCAGCAGTGCCCAAGTAGGGGACTATGGCTACACCTTC. Its translation: CASSAQVGDYGYTF. The chain uses TRBV2 and TRBJ1-2; D is possibly TRBD1 (5 bases). Trimming removed 4 bases from V and 3 bases from J, with 12 bases in between. This CDR3 has 14 amino acids. Germline CDR1 and CDR2: SNHLY and FYNNEI. Combining the CDR3 with reference TRBV2 and TRBJ1-2 gives the whole variable domain EPEVTQTPSHQVTQMGQEVILRCVPISNHLYFYWYRQILGQKVEFLVSFYNNEISEKSEIFDDQFSVERPDGSNFTLKIRSTKLEDSAMYFCASSAQVGDYGYTFGSGTRLTVV.